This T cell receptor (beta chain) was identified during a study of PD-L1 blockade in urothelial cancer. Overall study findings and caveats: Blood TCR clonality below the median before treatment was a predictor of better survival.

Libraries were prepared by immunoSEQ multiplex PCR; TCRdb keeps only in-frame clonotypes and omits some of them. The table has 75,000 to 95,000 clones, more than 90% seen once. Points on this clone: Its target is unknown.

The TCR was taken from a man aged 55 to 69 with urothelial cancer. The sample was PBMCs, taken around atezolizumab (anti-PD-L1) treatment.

The CDR3 region is CASSETGLAGGTQYF. The CDR3 nucleotides are TGTGCCAGCAGTGAAACGGGACTAGCGGGAGGTACGCAGTATTTT. This chain uses TRBV2 with TRBJ2-3; 15 bases are shared with TRBD2. The germline gives CDR1 SNHLY, CDR2 FYNNEI. This CDR3 spans 15 amino acids. The J segment lost 8 bases and the V segment lost 2 bases, leaving 2 bases of the junction unmatched.